This is a list of T cell receptor beta chains from one sample in a study of siplizumab effects on memory and regulatory T cells. Assay: immunoSEQ multiplex PCR; the TCRdb copy retains only in-frame clones and omits some. The profile shows about 120,000 clones, roughly 93% of them singletons. The sequenced sample consisted of non-Treg CD4+ T cells sorted from blood. The receptor set was obtained from a human donor in good health. Both conserved end residues are part of each CDR3. D genes are given only for firm matches. Clone size, where shown, is once, few, many, or a class for clones that have expanded.

cdr3_length d_call j_call v_call clone_size cdr3_nt cdr3_aa
12 - TRBJ1-5 TRBV6-6 - TGTGCCAGCAGTTACCCCGGACAGCCCCAGCATTTT CASSYPGQPQHF
16 - TRBJ1-2 TRBV10-2 - TGCGCCAGCAGTGAGATAATTAAAGATCTTAACTATGGCTACACCTTC CASSEIIKDLNYGYTF
15 TRBD2 TRBJ2-7 TRBV6-6 - TGTGCCAGCAGTTGGGTAGCGGGTTCTACCTACGAGCAGTACTTC CASSWVAGSTYEQYF
17 TRBD2 TRBJ2-1 TRBV15 once TGTGCCACCAGCAGAGATCTAGGGACTAGCGAATACAATGAGCAGTTCTTC CATSRDLGTSEYNEQFF
14 - TRBJ2-7 TRBV9 - TGTGCCAGCAGCGTAGATTTGGGGTTCTACGAGCAGTACTTC CASSVDLGFYEQYF
12 - TRBJ2-3 TRBV25-1 - TGTGCCAGCAGTGAACCGGGCGATACGCAGTATTTT CASSEPGDTQYF
15 TRBD2 TRBJ2-3 TRBV12-5 - TGTGCTAGTGGTTTGAGACTGACTAGCGCGGATACGCAGTATTTT CASGLRLTSADTQYF
15 - TRBJ2-5 TRBV5-4 - TGTGCCAGCAGCTGGGGGCTTGAGACACAAGAGACCCAGTACTTC CASSWGLETQETQYF
14 - TRBJ1-6 TRBV9 few TGTGCCAGCAGCGGAAGAGGGGATAGTTCACCCCTCCACTTT CASSGRGDSSPLHF
14 - TRBJ1-1 TRBV7-9 once TGTGCCAGCAGCTTAGATGGGCCAAACACTGAAGCTTTCTTT CASSLDGPNTEAFF
13 - TRBJ1-1 TRBV19 - TGTGCCAGTAGTATTAACGTGAACACTGAAGCTTTCTTT CASSINVNTEAFF
13 - TRBJ1-3 TRBV29-1 - TGCAGCGAAGAAAAGTTATCTGGAAACACCATATATTTT CSEEKLSGNTIYF
14 - TRBJ1-2 TRBV5-1 - TGCGCCAGCAGCTTGTCCGGAGATGGCTATGGCTACACCTTC CASSLSGDGYGYTF
15 - TRBJ2-3 TRBV6-1 - TGTGCAAGCATACGGACAGCGGAAAGTACAGATACGCAGTATTTT CASIRTAESTDTQYF